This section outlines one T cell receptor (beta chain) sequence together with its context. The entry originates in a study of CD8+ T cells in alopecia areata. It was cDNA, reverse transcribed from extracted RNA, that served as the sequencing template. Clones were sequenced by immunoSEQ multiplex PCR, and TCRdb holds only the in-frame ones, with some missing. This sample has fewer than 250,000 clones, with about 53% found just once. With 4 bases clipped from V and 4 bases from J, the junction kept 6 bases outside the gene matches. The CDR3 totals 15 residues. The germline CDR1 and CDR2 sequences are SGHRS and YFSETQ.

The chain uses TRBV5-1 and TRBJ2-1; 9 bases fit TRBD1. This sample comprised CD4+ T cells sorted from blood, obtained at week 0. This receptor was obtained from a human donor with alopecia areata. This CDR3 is CASSRDRAGYNEQFF. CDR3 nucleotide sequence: TGCGCCAGCAGCAGGGACAGGGCGGGTTACAATGAGCAGTTCTTC.